This TCR beta chain was captured in a study of blood T cells in healthy people across ages. Study-level findings and limits: Getting older went along with TCR beta diversity per million T cells dropping roughly linearly.

The CDR3 consists of 13 residues. Germline V gene data show CDR1 as SGHTA and CDR2 as FQGNSA. Through a sample-barcoded 5' primer and a J-beta primer mix, a second PCR was run for roughly 6 to 12 cycles. Each TCR beta cDNA got a 12-nucleotide random molecular identifier. TCRdb passed the 5' RACE reads through MiXCR, listing each CDR3 protein once. The sample carries around 1,500,000 distinct CDR3 sequences, roughly 40% recorded once. The authors drew ten milliliters of peripheral blood from each donor. For this clonotype: Its antigen is undetermined.

Input material: blood. The clonotype comes from a woman younger than 35 in good health. The rearrangement uses TRBV7-2 and TRBJ2-7; D call uncertain. The J call is uncertain, as TRBJ2-4 better fits the DNA end. The CDR3 loop reads CASSLEWGNIQYF. The CDR3, as DNA: TGTGCCAGCAGCTTAGAGTGGGGAAACATTCAGTACTTC.